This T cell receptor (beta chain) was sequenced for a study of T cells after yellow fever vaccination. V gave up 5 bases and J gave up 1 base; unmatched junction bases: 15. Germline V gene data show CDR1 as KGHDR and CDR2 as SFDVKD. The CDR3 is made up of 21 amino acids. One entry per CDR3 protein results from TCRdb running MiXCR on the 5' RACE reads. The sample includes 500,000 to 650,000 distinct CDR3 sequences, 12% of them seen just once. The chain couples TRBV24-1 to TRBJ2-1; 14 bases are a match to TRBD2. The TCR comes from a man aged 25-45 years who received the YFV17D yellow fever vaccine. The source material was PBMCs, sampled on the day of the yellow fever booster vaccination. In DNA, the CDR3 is TGTGCCACCAGTGCCCGGCCCGGGACTAGCGGGAGATACGGGTCCTACAATGAGCAGTTCTTC. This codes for CATSARPGTSGRYGSYNEQFF.